The 2 T cell receptor beta chains listed next were all sequenced from one sample in a study of T and B cells in COVID-19 patients. TRB rearrangements were amplified by multiplex PCR with BIOMED2 TRB-A/B primers. TCRdb redid the calling of the multiplex PCR reads with MiXCR, one entry per CDR3 protein. The data show approximately 13,000 distinct CDR3 sequences, around 30% seen once. TRB was amplified from about 250-500 ng of blood genomic DNA. The sequenced sample was blood. These receptors came from a human donor who had recovered from COVID-19.

This chain connects TRBV20-1 to TRBJ1-6, with a tentative D call TRBD1 (5 bases). The CDR3 is made up of 14 amino acids. Germline CDR1 and CDR2: DFQATT and SNEGSKA (reference sequence). V was trimmed by 1 base and J by 10 bases, leaving 14 bases between them. CDR3 DNA: TGCAGTGCTAGAGTTTCGGGCAGGGACTCACCCCTCCACTTT. Translating gives CSARVSGRDSPLHF.

This clonotype is labeled as medium-sized. The chain recombines TRBV11-1 with TRBJ2-5; D is ambiguous. The CDR3 contains 13 residues. V dropped 3 bases and J dropped 0 bases, with 5 bases sitting between them. Germline CDR1 reads SGHAT; CDR2 reads FQDESV (reference sequence). The CDR3 sequence is CASSFGYQETQYF. CDR3 DNA: TGTGCCAGCAGCTTTGGGTACCAAGAGACCCAGTACTTC.